The present entry profiles one TCR beta chain with its context. This entry comes from a study of shared clonotypes between healthy human individuals. Study-level background: Researchers drew samples from two women and three men aged 18 to 49.

Produced via immunoSEQ multiplex PCR; TCRdb's table is partial and in-frame only. The sample holds hundreds of thousands of clones, around 77% seen once. In germline, CDR1 is MDHEN, CDR2 SYDVKM. Trimming took off 2 bases at V and 0 bases at J, with 14 bases between the two ends. The CDR3 totals 16 residues. Caucasian adults residing in Nashville, Tennessee made up all the donors. Without sorting, samples used approximately 99 million PBMCs for genomic DNA. The source of this sequence is a woman between 35 and 50 years old in good health. Some clones in this sample may be carry-over from other donors' samples. Input material: PBMCs. The chain couples TRBV28 to TRBJ2-7; D may match TRBD1 or TRBD2 (5 bases each). As DNA, the CDR3 is TGTGCCAGCAGTTTACCCCCGGGTGGGGGCTCCTACGAGCAGTACTTC. It encodes CASSLPPGGGSYEQYF. The complete variable domain, with remaining parts taken from reference TRBV28 and TRBJ2-7, reads DVKVTQSSRYLVKRTGEKVFLECVQDMDHENMFWYRQDPGLGLRLIYFSYDVKMKEKGDIPEGYSVSREKKERFSLILESASTNQTSMYLCASSLPPGGGSYEQYFGPGTRLTVT.